This TCR beta chain comes out of a study of shared clonotypes between healthy human individuals. This table comes from immunoSEQ multiplex PCR, and its TCRdb copy is limited to in-frame clones, with some not included. The data show roughly 2.4 million clones, more than 90% seen once. This clone was picked up one time. CDR1 SGDLS and CDR2 YYNGEE come from the germline V gene. V shed 3 bases and J shed 5 bases, with 9 bases lying between them. The CDR3 extends over 12 amino acids. The chain is built from TRBV9 and TRBJ2-7; unclear D gene. The sample consisted of naive CD4+ T cells sorted from blood. Subset indicated: CD45RA+ positively selected. This TCR was sampled from a man aged 18-30 years in good health. The CDR3 coding sequence is TGTGCCAGCAGCGGCCTGCAGGACGAGCAGTACTTC. It is translated as CASSGLQDEQYF.